Sequencing of this TCR beta chain was carried out in a study of CD8+CD57+ T cells in acquired aplastic anemia. The study profiled TCR beta VDJ and CDR3 using genomic DNA as template. TCRdb reprocessed the reads via MiXCR and lists one record per CDR3 protein. In the table there are 150,000 to 200,000 distinct CDR3 sequences, about half of which are singletons. This clonotype was picked up many times. V shed 3 bases and J 6 bases; nucleotides not matched to a gene: 2. The CDR3 runs 14 residues. Germline V CDR1 and CDR2: SNHLY, FYNNEI. All patients picked for sequencing had shown, by flow cytometry, an expansion of CD8+CD57+ cells.

The TCR was taken from a human donor with aplastic anemia. This sequence joins TRBV2 and TRBJ1-5; 10 bases agree with TRBD1. Sequences were obtained from sorted CD4+, CD8+, or CD8+CD57+ T cells (not recorded which) from PBMCs. Here the CDR3 DNA reads TGTGCCAGCAGTGATGGACAGGGGGTTCAGCCCCAGCATTTT. Translated: CASSDGQGVQPQHF.